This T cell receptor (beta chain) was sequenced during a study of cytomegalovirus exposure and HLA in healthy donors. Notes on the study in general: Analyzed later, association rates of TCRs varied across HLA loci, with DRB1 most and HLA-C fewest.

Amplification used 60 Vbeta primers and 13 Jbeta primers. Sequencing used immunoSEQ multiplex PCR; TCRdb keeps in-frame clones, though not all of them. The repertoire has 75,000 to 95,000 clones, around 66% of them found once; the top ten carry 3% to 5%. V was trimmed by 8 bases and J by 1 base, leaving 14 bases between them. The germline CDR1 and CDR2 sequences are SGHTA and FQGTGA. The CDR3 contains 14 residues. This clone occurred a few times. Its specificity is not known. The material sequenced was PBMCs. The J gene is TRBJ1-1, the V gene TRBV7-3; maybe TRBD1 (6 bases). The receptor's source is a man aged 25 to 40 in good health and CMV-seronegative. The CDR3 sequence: CASSDLGANTEAFF. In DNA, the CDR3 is TGTGCCAGCTCCGACCTGGGGGCGAACACTGAAGCTTTCTTT.